This paragraph covers one TCR beta chain sequence. The V segment lost 5 bases and the J segment 5 bases; nucleotides outside the gene matches: 5. From germline, CDR1 is SEHNR and CDR2 FQNEAQ (reference sequence). The CDR3 spans 14 residues. These data come from a study of blood T cell repertoires in COVID-19. Background on the study: Researchers got acute and convalescent COVID-19 samples from the United States, Italy and Spain.

The assay was immunoSEQ multiplex PCR, and TCRdb's table has in-frame clones only and misses some. This table has approximately 170,000 clones, approximately 82% appearing once. The clonotype originates from a woman in her 70s who had recovered from COVID-19. The sample taken for sequencing was peripheral blood. The chain carries TRBV7-9 and TRBJ2-7; 11 nucleotides match TRBD2. The chain's CDR3 is CASSPLAGGDEQYF. Written as DNA, the CDR3 is TGTGCCAGCAGCCCCCTAGCGGGAGGCGACGAGCAGTACTTC. The whole variable domain, remainder taken from reference TRBV7-9 and TRBJ2-7, is DTGVSQNPRHKITKRGQNVTFRCDPISEHNRLYWYRQTLGQGPEFLTYFQNEAQLEKSRLLSDRFSAERPKGSFSTLEIQRTEQGDSAMYLCASSPLAGGDEQYFGPGTRLTVT.